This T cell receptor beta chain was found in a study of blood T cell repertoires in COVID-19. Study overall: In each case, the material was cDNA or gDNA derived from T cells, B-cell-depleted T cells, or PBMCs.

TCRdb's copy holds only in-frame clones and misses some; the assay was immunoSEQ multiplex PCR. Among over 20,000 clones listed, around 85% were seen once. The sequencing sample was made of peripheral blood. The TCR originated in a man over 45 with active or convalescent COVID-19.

DNA of the CDR3: TGTGCCAGCAGTTTGGAGCGGGACACCAACAATGAGCAGTTCTTC. Protein: CASSLERDTNNEQFF. The chain has TRBV27 and TRBJ2-1; D is possibly TRBD2 (7 bases). V was clipped by 3 bases and J by 5 bases, with 14 bases between them. The germline gives CDR1 MNHEY, CDR2 SMNVEV (reference sequence). The CDR3 contains 15 residues.